This TCR beta chain is from a study of blood T cell repertoires in COVID-19. Germline CDR1 and CDR2: SGHRS and YFSETQ. The CDR3 covers 17 residues. Enrollment of patients from Seattle took place during active infection, with longitudinal follow-up. Details on this clone: At one of its ends the junction is not consistent with the germline gene, which may arise from a read error.

Profiling relied on immunoSEQ multiplex PCR, and the TCRdb table lists in-frame clones only, not all of them. The repertoire includes some 45,000 clones, more than 80% of them detected once, and 0.9% to 1.1% sits in the top ten. This rearrangement joins TRBV5-1 to TRBJ2-7; 14 bases match TRBD2. Source material: peripheral blood. The source is a man in his 60s with COVID-19, enrolled during active disease. CDR3 protein: CASSLAGLAGASDEQYF. CDR3 DNA: TGCGCCAGCAGCTTGGCGGGACTAGCGGGGGCCTCCGACGAGCAGTACTTC.